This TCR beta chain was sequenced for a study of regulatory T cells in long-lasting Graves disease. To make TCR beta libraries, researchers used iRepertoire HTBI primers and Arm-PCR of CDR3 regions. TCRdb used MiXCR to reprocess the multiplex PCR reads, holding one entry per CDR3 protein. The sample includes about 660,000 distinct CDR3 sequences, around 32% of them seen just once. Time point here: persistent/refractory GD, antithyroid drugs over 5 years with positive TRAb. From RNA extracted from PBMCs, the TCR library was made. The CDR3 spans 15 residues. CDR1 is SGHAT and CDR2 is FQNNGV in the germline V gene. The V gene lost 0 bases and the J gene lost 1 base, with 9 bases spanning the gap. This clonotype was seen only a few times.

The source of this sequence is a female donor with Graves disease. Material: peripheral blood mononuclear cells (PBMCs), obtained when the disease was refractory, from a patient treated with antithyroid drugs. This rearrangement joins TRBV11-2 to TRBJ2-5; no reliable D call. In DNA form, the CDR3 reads TGTGCCAGCAGCTTAGATCCGGCGATCCAAGAGACCCAGTACTTC. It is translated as CASSLDPAIQETQYF. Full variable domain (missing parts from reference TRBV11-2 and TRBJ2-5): EAGVAQSPRYKIIEKRQSVAFWCNPISGHATLYWYQQILGQGPKLLIQFQNNGVVDDSQLPKDRFSAERLKGVDSTLKIQPAKLEDSAVYLCASSLDPAIQETQYFGPGTRLLVL.